Sequencing of this T cell receptor beta chain was carried out in a study of control samples from healthy donors and cancer patients. This table comes from immunoSEQ multiplex PCR, and its TCRdb copy is limited to in-frame clones, with some not included. The data show around 90,000 clones, 85% seen once. Germline-derived CDR1 and CDR2 are SGHRS and YFSETQ. V lost 7 bases, J lost 8 bases, and 5 bases stayed unmatched. This CDR3 region has 13 residues. The TCR comes from a man aged 25 to 45 in good health. The V gene is TRBV5-1, the J gene TRBJ1-6, with 8 bases lining up with TRBD1. Sequenced material: blood. In DNA form, the CDR3 reads TGCGCCAGCGGGCAGGGGGCGGATTCACCCCTCCACTTT. Translation: CASGQGADSPLHF.